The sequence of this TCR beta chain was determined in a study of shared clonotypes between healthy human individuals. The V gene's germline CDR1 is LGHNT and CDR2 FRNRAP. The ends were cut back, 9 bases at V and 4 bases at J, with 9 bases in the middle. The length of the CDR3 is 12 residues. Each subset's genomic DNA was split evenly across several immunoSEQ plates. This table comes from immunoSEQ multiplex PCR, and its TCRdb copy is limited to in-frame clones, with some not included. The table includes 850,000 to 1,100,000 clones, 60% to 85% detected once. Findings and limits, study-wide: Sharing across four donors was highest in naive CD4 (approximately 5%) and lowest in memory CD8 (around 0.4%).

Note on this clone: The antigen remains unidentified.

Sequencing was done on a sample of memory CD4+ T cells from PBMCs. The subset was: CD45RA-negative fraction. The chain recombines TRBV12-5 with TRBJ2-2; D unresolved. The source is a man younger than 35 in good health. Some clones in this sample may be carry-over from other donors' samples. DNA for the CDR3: TGTGCTAGCCGCCGCAGCACCGGGGAGCTGTTTTTT. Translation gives CASRRSTGELFF.